This T cell receptor (beta chain) appears in the sequencing data of a study of blood T cells in healthy people across ages. Background on the study: Per every two T cells, about one barcoded beta molecule was captured by template switching.

A J-beta primer mix and a sample-barcoded 5' primer were used in a second PCR of about 7 to 12 cycles. TCRdb reprocessed the 5' RACE reads with MiXCR, giving one entry per CDR3 protein. The table includes around 990,000 distinct CDR3 sequences, 35% to 40% detected once. Healthy individuals of Caucasian origin from Russia, aged 6 to 90, served as donors. A remark on this clonotype: Antigen specificity is unknown.

General study results and limits: Strongly correlated with naive T cell percentage was TCR beta diversity. With unsorted PBMCs, a conclusive comparison of naive versus antigen-experienced cells was not possible.

The TCR was taken from a man in his late teens or twenties in good health. Sequenced input: blood.

CDR3 loop: CASSSKKDRTDTQYF. The CDR3 coding sequence is TGTGCCAGCAGCAGTAAGAAGGACCGCACAGATACGCAGTATTTT. The gene calls are TRBV14 and TRBJ2-3; D unclear. Germline V gene data show CDR1 as SGHDN and CDR2 as FVKESK. The CDR3 is made up of 15 amino acids. Trimming stripped 5 bases from V and 1 base from J, with 13 bases between.